This T cell receptor beta chain originates from a study of blood T cell repertoires in COVID-19 (dated by TCRdb to 2020 to 2021). As for the study more broadly: Samples covering the acute and convalescent phases of COVID-19 were provided by collaborators in the United States, Italy and Spain. The material from the prospective study consisted of cDNA or gDNA derived from T cells, B-cell-depleted T cells, or PBMCs. Deeply sampled blood TCRbeta repertoires from subjects exposed to, actively infected with, or recovered from COVID-19 were included in the dataset. A freely available public database, intended as a resource for researchers studying the immune response to SARS-CoV-2, is where the repertoires were released. The samples were drawn from two sources: the first 160 participants of the ongoing ImmuneRACE study, and 950 to 1,500 subjects contributed by 6 global collaborators. A de-identified subject ID, COVID-19 status, age in years and sex were almost always included in the sample metadata. Where available, HLA class I and class II types were taken from metadata supplied by the sample provider and were not determined by assay-based typing.

Cut back by 9 bases and 4 bases, the V and J ends lie 16 bases apart. The CDR3 numbers 13 residues from cysteine through phenylalanine. CDR3 DNA only is kept here, 39 bases in frame from base 1. As encoded in the germline V gene (reference sequence), CDR1 is SGHNT while CDR2 is YYREEE. Worth noting for this clone: This receptor's antigen is unknown. No base quality values were provided; no much bigger clone lies one nucleotide off.

On the study overall, not on this receptor specifically: How much clinical and demographic metadata was included differed by source and by participant, and the metadata was provided uncurated.

The collaborating institutions used their own protocols to collect whole blood in K2EDTA tubes. For TCRbeta analysis, collaborator samples were shipped as frozen whole blood, as isolated PBMCs, or as DNA extracted from either sample type. TCRbeta CDR3 regions were amplified from genomic DNA using the immunoSEQ Assay, a bias-controlled multiplex PCR. Turning to the authors' computational methods: The number of nucleated cells in each sample was estimated from the amplification of reference gene primers within the assay. Sequence reads were collapsed and filtered to measure the absolute abundance of every unique TCRbeta CDR3 rearrangement. For each sample, productive Simpson clonality was calculated as the square root of Simpson's diversity index across productive rearrangements. Drawn from immuneACCESS, this table holds only the in-frame rearrangements with V and J called that TCRdb kept. Clones are partly lost; checked studies trace under half to an unresolved V gene and leave the rest unexplained. V, J and clone size reflect that table, while D and trimming were determined from the DNA. Here the sample has tens of thousands of clones; around 90% occur a single time. About 12% of the sample is held by the ten biggest clonotypes.

The V and J segments used are TRBV5-4 and TRBJ1-1; a confident D gene designation cannot be given. The clonotype was recovered from a human donor with active COVID-19. The donor label of this sample is uncertain. Input material: peripheral blood. The encoded CDR3 is CATSSGSGTEAFF. The nucleotide sequence is TGTGCCACGTCTTCCGGGTCGGGCACTGAAGCTTTCTTT.